The subject of this entry is one T cell receptor beta chain. The antigen is unknown. The CDR3 is 16 residues long. Trimming took 0 bases from V and 1 from J; bases not matched to a gene: 5. From germline, CDR1 is MNHEY and CDR2 SMNVEV (reference sequence). This table comes from immunoSEQ multiplex PCR, and its TCRdb copy is limited to in-frame clones, with some not included. The sample consists of about 21,000 clones, about nine tenths of them appearing once. The data stem from a study of a mutant IDH1 vaccine in newly diagnosed glioma. Study-wide results and caveats: Vaccine-induced responses were seen in roughly 93% of patients, spanning several MHC alleles. Pseudoprogression apparently tracked independently of changes in top peripheral T cell clonotypes.

As to time point: week 11, during vaccination. Vaccination comprised doses that each held 300 ug of mutant IDH1 20-mer peptide, plus topical imiquimod. New WHO grade 3 or 4 astrocytomas that were IDH1-mutant and ATRX-lost occurred in the donors. The rearrangement joins TRBV27 to TRBJ1-1; TRBD1 matches at 7 bases. The specimen was PBMCs, collected from a glioma patient whose treatment included an IDH1 peptide vaccine. This receptor was identified in a woman in her thirties or forties with glioma. CDR3 in DNA: TGTGCCAGCAGTTTATCCGCGGGACAGTGGAACACTGAAGCTTTCTTT. Translation: CASSLSAGQWNTEAFF.